This T cell receptor (beta chain) was identified during a study of CD4 and CD8 cells across lung adenocarcinoma regions. One entry per CDR3 protein, called by TCRdb with MiXCR from the PCR reads. The sample has 8,400 or so distinct CDR3 sequences; roughly 45% are singletons. Germline V gene lookup returns CDR1 MNHNS and CDR2 SASEGT. The J segment lost 1 base and the V segment lost 2 bases, leaving 6 bases of the junction unmatched. This CDR3 contains 16 residues. Donors had localized lung adenocarcinoma, a non-small cell lung cancer. By frequency in the sample, this clonotype is medium-sized. The clonotype was recovered from a female donor with lung adenocarcinoma. The CD4 and CD8 labels of this study may be unreliable. The sequenced material came from CD4+ T cells from the margin of a lung tumor. The rearrangement uses TRBV6-1 and TRBJ2-3, with 7 bases identical to TRBD2. The CDR3 region is CASSESWGGGTDTQYF. In DNA form, the CDR3 reads TGTGCCAGCAGTGAAAGCTGGGGGGGGGGCACAGATACGCAGTATTTT.